This passage covers 21 T cell receptor beta chains from one sample sequenced in a study of immune heterogeneity within non-small cell lung tumors. At 550 to 600 ng per sample, bulk tumor genomic DNA provided the template. Far-apart biopsies, several per primary tumor, were taken during surgery. Patients underwent curative surgery for non-small cell lung cancer (untreated and newly diagnosed). Multiplex PCR relied on 32 V and 13 J primers to amplify TCR beta CDR3. TCRdb independently ran MiXCR on the multiplex PCR reads; one entry per CDR3 protein. The sample has about 3,400 distinct CDR3 sequences; about a third are singletons. Sequenced material: lung tumor tissue. These receptor sequences come from a man between 65 and 85 years old with non-small cell lung cancer.

This rearrangement joins TRBV6-2 or TRBV6-3 to TRBJ2-7; D tentatively fits TRBD1 or TRBD2 (5 bases each). Germline-derived CDR1 and CDR2 are MNHEY and SVGEGT. V lost 2 bases, J lost 1 base, and 9 bases lay in between. The CDR3 totals 14 residues. CDR3 DNA sequence: TGTGCCAGCAGTTACGGTGGGGGATCCTACGAGCAGTACTTC. Its translation: CASSYGGGSYEQYF.

V usage is TRBV20-1 and J usage is TRBJ2-7; perhaps D is TRBD1 or TRBD2 (5 bases each). Germline V gives CDR1 DFQATT, CDR2 SNEGSKA (reference sequence). CDR3 length: 17 amino acids. V lost 1 base to trimming and J lost 4 bases, with 23 bases between them. CDR3 DNA sequence: TGCAGTGCTAGAGTACCGCCCTCCGGGACGCGCGCATACGAGCAGTACTTC. Protein product: CSARVPPSGTRAYEQYF.

The chain has TRBV18 and TRBJ2-7; D unclear. In germline, CDR1 is KGHSH, CDR2 LQKENI. Deletions cut 3 bases from V and 4 bases from J, with 7 bases between. This CDR3 has 12 amino acids. This chain's CDR3 is CASSPRQYEQYF. The DNA for the CDR3 is TGTGCCAGCTCACCGAGGCAGTACGAGCAGTACTTC.

This sequence joins TRBV6-5 and TRBJ1-1; a weak D match, TRBD1 (6 bases). Germline V gives CDR1 MNHEY, CDR2 SVGAGI. CDR3 length equals 15 residues. V lost 3 bases and J lost 4, with 15 bases in between. CDR3 residues: CASSYGGRLGTEAFF. CDR3 nucleotides: TGTGCCAGCAGTTATGGGGGGCGCCTGGGCACTGAAGCTTTCTTT.

This chain joins TRBV28 and TRBJ2-2; weak D call: TRBD1 (6 bases). CDR1 MDHEN and CDR2 SYDVKM come from the germline V gene. Trimming cost V 6 bases and J 6 bases, with 14 bases left between them. This CDR3 region has 14 residues. The CDR3 DNA reads as TGTGCCAGCAGCTCTTACAGGGATCCCGGGGAGCTGTTTTTT. Its protein product is CASSSYRDPGELFF.

The chain uses TRBV6-2 or TRBV6-3 and TRBJ2-1, with 10 bases that match TRBD2. CDR3 size: 17 residues. The V and J ends lost 0 bases and 1 base, in that order; junction bases with no gene match: 3. Germline V gene lookup returns CDR1 MNHEY and CDR2 SVGEGT. This chain's CDR3 is CASSYSGLACSYNEQFF. CDR3 nucleotides: TGTGCCAGCAGTTACTCGGGACTAGCGTGTTCCTACAATGAGCAGTTCTTC.

The V call is TRBV7-2, the J call TRBJ2-3, with a weak D call TRBD1 (6 bases). The germline V gene has CDR1 SGHTA and CDR2 FQGNSA. Trimming stripped 5 bases from V and 3 bases from J, with 12 bases between. The CDR3 sequence is 14 residues long. The chain's CDR3 is CASSQGGSTDTQYF. The CDR3, as DNA: TGTGCCAGCAGCCAAGGGGGTTCTACAGATACGCAGTATTTT.

The gene calls are TRBV7-2 and TRBJ2-5, with D perhaps given as TRBD1 or TRBD2 (6 bases each). Germline CDR1 reads SGHTA; CDR2 reads FQGNSA. The CDR3 covers 14 residues. V was clipped by 2 bases and J by 4 bases, with 11 bases between them. The CDR3 DNA sequence: TGTGCCAGCAGCTTATCGGGGGCACGAGAGACCCAGTACTTC. Residues: CASSLSGARETQYF. Variable domain in full (rest from reference TRBV7-2 and TRBJ2-5): GAGVSQSPSNKVTEKGKDVELRCDPISGHTALYWYRQSLGQGLEFLIYFQGNSAPDKSGLPSDRFSAERTGGSVSTLTIQRTQQEDSAVYLCASSLSGARETQYFGPGTRLLVL.

This chain uses TRBV2 with TRBJ2-3; D unresolved. V dropped 7 bases and J dropped 2 bases, with 13 bases sitting between them. The CDR3 consists of 14 residues. Germline CDR1 reads SNHLY; CDR2 reads FYNNEI. Written as DNA, the CDR3 is TGTGCCAGCAACTTTGCGGCAAACACAGATACGCAGTATTTT. Residues: CASNFAANTDTQYF.

This clonotype was observed a few times. The genes are TRBV29-1 and TRBJ2-4; 7 bases are shared with TRBD2. The CDR3 length is 16 residues. Germline CDR1 SQVTM, CDR2 ANQGSEA. V was clipped by 6 bases and J by 0 bases; unmatched bases: 11. CDR3 residues: CSVLSGESLAKNIQYF. The CDR3 nucleotides are TGCAGCGTACTAAGCGGGGAATCTTTAGCCAAAAACATTCAGTACTTC.

The rearrangement uses TRBV9 and TRBJ2-1; TRBD2 matches at 13 bases. The trim removed 3 bases at V and 7 bases at J, leaving 7 bases unmatched. The CDR3 loop spans 16 amino acids. The germline V gene has CDR1 SGDLS and CDR2 YYNGEE. This CDR3 reads CASSATGTSGTNEQFF. The CDR3 DNA reads TGTGCCAGCAGCGCGACCGGGACTAGCGGGACAAATGAGCAGTTCTTC.

This clonotype has a handful of counts. The CDR3: CASMSEVSYEQYF. The CDR3 nucleotides read TGTGCCAGCATGAGCGAGGTCTCCTACGAGCAGTACTTC. The gene calls are TRBV27 and TRBJ2-7; D unclear. V was clipped by 7 bases and J by 0 bases, with 10 bases between them. The V gene's germline CDR1 is MNHEY and CDR2 SMNVEV (reference sequence). CDR3 length: 13 residues.

This chain connects TRBV4-2 to TRBJ2-7; weak D call: TRBD1 (5 bases). V lost 4 bases to trimming and J lost 3 bases, with 19 bases between them. The CDR3 loop spans 16 amino acids. Looked up from germline, CDR1 is LGHNA and CDR2 is YNFKEQ. The CDR3, as DNA: TGTGCCAGCAGCCCCAAGGGCACAGGTAGGGACTACGAGCAGTACTTC. Amino acids: CASSPKGTGRDYEQYF.

The chain recombines TRBV20-1 with TRBJ2-3; TRBD2 aligns across 13 bases. Trimming cost V 1 base and J 14 bases; bases outside gene matches: 3. There are 12 residues in the CDR3. CDR1 is DFQATT, CDR2 SNEGSKA, per germline (reference sequence). In nucleotides, the CDR3 is TGCAGTGCTAGAGGGACTAGCGGGAGTTGGTATTTT. Its protein product is CSARGTSGSWYF.

This clonotype was found a few times. The chain joins TRBV20-1 to TRBJ1-6, with a possible D match to TRBD1 (5 bases). CDR3 length: 15 residues. Germline V gene sequence: CDR1 DFQATT, CDR2 SNEGSKA (reference sequence). Trimming removed 0 bases at V and 9 bases at J, with 15 bases between. The CDR3 DNA reads TGCAGTGCTAGAGATCTAGGGGCCTCGGGTTCACCCCTCCACTTT. It translates to CSARDLGASGSPLHF.

This sequence joins TRBV19 and TRBJ2-3, with D perhaps TRBD1 (6 bases). V lost 4 bases to trimming and J lost 1 base, with 21 bases between them. Looked up from germline, CDR1 is LNHDA and CDR2 is SQIVND (reference sequence). The CDR3 runs 18 residues. The CDR3, as DNA: TGTGCCAGTAGTACTCATCTCTTCGACTACAGGGGCACAGATACGCAGTATTTT. Translation gives CASSTHLFDYRGTDTQYF.

The V gene is TRBV20-1, the J gene TRBJ2-1; tentatively, D is TRBD1 (5 bases). CDR3 length: 13 residues. Per germline, CDR1 DFQATT and CDR2 SNEGSKA (reference sequence). Deletions cut 3 bases from V and 1 base from J, with 7 bases between. The CDR3, as DNA: TGCAGTGCTAGTAGGGGTTCCTACAATGAGCAGTTCTTC. Its translation is CSASRGSYNEQFF.

This clonotype was observed a handful of times. The chain joins TRBV2 to TRBJ1-6, with 9 bases fitting TRBD1. CDR3 length: 15 residues. Trimming at V came to 3 bases and at J to 7 bases, leaving 4 bases not matched to a gene. In germline, CDR1 is SNHLY, CDR2 FYNNEI. CDR3 nucleotides: TGTGCCAGCAGTGAGGACGGGACAGGGAATTCACCCCTCCACTTT. This translates into CASSEDGTGNSPLHF. Full variable domain (remainder filled in from reference TRBV2 and TRBJ1-6): EPEVTQTPSHQVTQMGQEVILRCVPISNHLYFYWYRQILGQKVEFLVSFYNNEISEKSEIFDDQFSVERPDGSNFTLKIRSTKLEDSAMYFCASSEDGTGNSPLHFGNGTRLTVT.

V gene TRBV14 combines with J gene TRBJ2-6; TRBD1 matches 10 bases. The V and J ends lost 6 bases and 2 bases, in that order; junction bases with no gene match: 4. The CDR3 contains 16 residues. Germline CDR1 SGHDN, CDR2 FVKESK. CDR3 residues: CASRPGQGAGANVLTF. As DNA, the CDR3 is TGTGCCAGCAGACCCGGACAGGGGGCTGGGGCCAACGTCCTGACTTTC. The variable domain in full, with the rest retrieved from reference TRBV14 and TRBJ2-6, is EAGVTQFPSHSVIEKGQTVTLRCDPISGHDNLYWYRRVMGKEIKFLLHFVKESKQDESGMPNNRFLAERTGGTYSTLKVQPAELEDSGVYFCASRPGQGAGANVLTFGAGSRLTVL.

This chain links TRBV19 with TRBJ1-5, with 11 bases matching TRBD1. The germline gives CDR1 LNHDA, CDR2 SQIVND (reference sequence). With 7 bases clipped from V and 11 bases from J, the junction kept 10 bases outside the gene matches. The CDR3 runs to 14 residues. The DNA of the CDR3 is TGTGCCAGTATGGGGACAGGGGGGGGTGGGGCCCAGCATTTT. Its protein is CASMGTGGGGAQHF.

In its sample, this clonotype was seen a few times. The V and J genes are TRBV28 and TRBJ2-7; D uncertain. V shed 5 bases and J shed 4 bases, with 15 bases lying between them. The CDR3 is made up of 14 amino acids. CDR1 MDHEN and CDR2 SYDVKM come from the germline V gene. The CDR3 DNA sequence: TGTGCCAGCAGTCCAGGCAGTCAAATGTACGAGCAGTACTTC. Translation gives CASSPGSQMYEQYF.